One sample yielded the 21 T cell receptor beta chains listed below, sequenced in a study of T cell responses to AZD1222 COVID-19 vaccine (dated by TCRdb to the early 2020s). Receptor libraries were prepared by the immunoSEQ multiplex PCR assay. In its TCRdb copy, this immuneACCESS table keeps in-frame sequences only and misses some clones. Where compared with another copy, unresolved V genes explain less than half of these, and the others have no known cause. The sample table contains 140,000 or so clones; only one count was recorded for 85% to 90% of them. The ten largest clones add up to roughly 1.7% of the sample. According to the study, the label for this sample's time point signals: baseline before first vaccination. The source material was peripheral blood, sampled on day 0 of AZD1222 vaccination. The receptors shown here come from an adult in good health.

The chain is built from TRBV9 and TRBJ2-6; the match to TRBD1 covers 9 bases. This CDR3 comprises 17 residues. V was pared by 0 bases and J by 2 bases, with 3 bases of the junction left unmatched. Germline values: CDR1 SGDLS, CDR2 YYNGEE. The DNA for the CDR3 is TGTGCCAGCAGCGTAGGCCACAGGGGGCCTGGGGCCAACGTCCTGACTTTC. It yields the protein CASSVGHRGPGANVLTF.

The V call is TRBV5-4, the J call TRBJ1-1; the D is unclear. CDR3 size: 13 residues. Per germline, CDR1 SGHNT and CDR2 YYREEE (reference sequence). The V end lost 3 bases, the J end lost 3 bases, and 9 bases lay between the germline ends. DNA for the CDR3: TGTGCCAGCAGCTCCGCCGGGTACACTGAAGCTTTCTTT. Translating it yields CASSSAGYTEAFF.

This clone was counted a single time. The chain combines TRBV3-1 (or the pseudogene TRBV3-2) with TRBJ1-6; 8 nucleotides match TRBD1. CDR1 is LGHDT and CDR2 is YNNKEL in the germline V gene (reference sequence). V dropped 7 bases and J dropped 9; count of bases not matched to a gene: 8. This CDR3 region has 14 residues. Here the CDR3 reads CASTAQGVASPLHF. CDR3 nucleotides: TGTGCCAGCACCGCACAGGGGGTCGCTTCACCCCTCCACTTT.

This clone has a single count. This rearrangement joins TRBV30 to TRBJ1-2, with 9 nucleotides matching TRBD1. Per the germline V gene, CDR1 is GTSNPN and CDR2 is SVGIG (reference sequence). This CDR3 contains 16 residues. The CDR3: CASHRDRAAVPPGYTF. CDR3 in DNA: TGTGCTTCTCACCGGGACAGGGCGGCGGTCCCACCTGGCTACACCTTC. The variable domain in full, completed from reference TRBV30 and TRBJ1-2, reads SQTIHQWPATLVQPVGSPLSLECTVEGTSNPNLYWYRQAAGRGLQLLFYSVGIGQISSEVPQNLSASRPQDRQFILSSKKLLLSDSGFYLCASHRDRAAVPPGYTFGSGTRLTVV.

This sequence joins TRBV14 and TRBJ1-4, with D perhaps TRBD1 (6 bases). Germline V gives CDR1 SGHDN, CDR2 FVKESK. Trimming pared 3 bases from V and 11 bases from J, leaving 10 bases between. The CDR3 has 12 residues. The CDR3 nucleotides read TGTGCCAGCAGCCAGAGGGGGGGTAAACTGTTTTTT. It encodes CASSQRGGKLFF.

This rearrangement joins TRBV7-8 to TRBJ1-6; D unresolved. V gave up 0 bases and J gave up 9 bases, with 3 bases separating them. The germline CDR1 and CDR2 sequences are SGHVS and FQNEAQ. This CDR3 comprises 12 residues. CDR3 residues: CASSLAASPLHF. CDR3 bases: TGTGCCAGCAGCTTAGCGGCTTCACCCCTCCACTTT.

The chain uses TRBV5-1 and TRBJ1-2; a weak D match, TRBD1 (5 bases). The CDR3 runs to 17 residues. CDR1 is SGHRS, CDR2 YFSETQ, per germline. Trimming stripped 4 bases from V and 0 bases from J, with 19 bases between. CDR3 bases: TGCGCCAGCAGCCAGACTCTGGGACGAGCAGCTAACTATGGCTACACCTTC. Translated: CASSQTLGRAANYGYTF.

The V gene is TRBV11-3, the J gene TRBJ1-3; maybe TRBD1 (5 bases). The V and J ends lost 4 bases and 0 bases respectively, with 10 bases between them. Germline V gives CDR1 SGHNT, CDR2 YENEEA. The CDR3 is 15 residues long. The CDR3 here is CASSSGPNSGNTIYF. The DNA for the CDR3 is TGTGCCAGCAGCTCGGGACCGAACTCTGGAAACACCATATATTTT.

This chain links TRBV28 with TRBJ1-2, with D possibly matching TRBD1 (5 bases). V lost 1 base to trimming and J lost 4 bases, with 10 bases between them. The CDR3 totals 14 residues. Germline CDR1 is MDHEN and CDR2 is SYDVKM. CDR3 coding DNA: TGTGCCAGCAGTTTATACAGGAGCACCTATGGCTACACCTTC. It translates to CASSLYRSTYGYTF.

J is TRBJ2-7 and V is TRBV6-1; D unclear. Germline CDR1 MNHNS, CDR2 SASEGT. This CDR3 is built from 14 residues. Trimming removed 1 base from V and 2 bases from J, with 9 bases in between. As DNA, the CDR3 is TGTGCCAGCAGTGAAGTAATGTCCACCTACGAGCAGTACTTC. Its protein is CASSEVMSTYEQYF.

This chain joins TRBV6-5 and TRBJ2-3; D is unclear. The CDR3 covers 16 residues. Germline assignment: CDR1 MNHEY and CDR2 SVGAGI. V gave up 0 bases and J gave up 5 bases, with 15 bases separating them. The CDR3 protein is CASSYSWAAAKDTQYF. CDR3 in DNA: TGTGCCAGCAGTTACTCGTGGGCGGCAGCGAAAGATACGCAGTATTTT.

The V call is TRBV6-5, the J call TRBJ2-2; 9 nucleotides match TRBD2. V lost 7 bases and J lost 5; bases outside the gene matches: 8. CDR1 is MNHEY, CDR2 SVGAGI, per germline. This CDR3 region has 15 residues. The CDR3 loop is CASTVSGRKTGELFF. CDR3 nucleotides: TGTGCCAGCACCGTCAGCGGGAGGAAAACCGGGGAGCTGTTTTTT.

This rearrangement joins TRBV5-1 to TRBJ2-1; D perhaps matches TRBD2 (6 bases). Trimming pared 4 bases from V and 4 bases from J, leaving 18 bases between. The CDR3 covers 16 residues. The germline gives CDR1 SGHRS, CDR2 YFSETQ. DNA for the CDR3: TGCGCCAGCAGCCCCCCAGCGGGCGGGTGGTACAATGAGCAGTTCTTC. Residues: CASSPPAGGWYNEQFF.

V usage is TRBV7-9 and J usage is TRBJ1-2, with 8 bases aligning to TRBD1. CDR1 and CDR2 (germline): SEHNR, FQNEAQ (reference sequence). The CDR3 runs to 14 residues. Trimming took 0 bases from V and 7 from J; bases not matched to a gene: 4. CDR3 sequence reads: CASSLAGQAPGYTF. CDR3 bases: TGTGCCAGCAGCTTAGCGGGACAGGCCCCTGGCTACACCTTC.

This clone has only one observation. The chain uses TRBV4-1 and TRBJ2-3; 11 nucleotides agree with TRBD2. Germline trimming cut 3 bases from V and 6 bases from J; bases unmatched to any gene: 11. CDR3 length equals 17 residues. Per the germline V gene, CDR1 is MGHRA and CDR2 is YSYEKL. This CDR3 is CASSQATSGRKMDTQYF. The CDR3 region has the DNA TGCGCCAGCAGCCAGGCCACTAGCGGGAGAAAAATGGATACGCAGTATTTT.

This sequence joins TRBV4-2 and TRBJ1-6; D is undetermined. This CDR3 is built from 15 residues. V gave up 0 bases and J gave up 3 bases, with 6 bases separating them. Germline CDR1 LGHNA, CDR2 YNFKEQ. DNA of the CDR3: TGTGCCAGCAGCCAAGATCGTAGCTATAATTCACCCCTCCACTTT. It translates to CASSQDRSYNSPLHF.

The chain recombines TRBV24-1 with TRBJ2-2, with D perhaps matching TRBD1 (6 bases). CDR3 length equals 15 residues. Trimming removed 4 bases from V and 3 bases from J, with 11 bases in between. Germline V gene lookup returns CDR1 KGHDR and CDR2 SFDVKD. The CDR3, as DNA: TGTGCCACCAGTGACCTGACAGGAGACACCGGGGAGCTGTTTTTT. Translating it yields CATSDLTGDTGELFF.

The gene calls are TRBV25-1 and TRBJ2-4; D tentatively fits TRBD1 or TRBD2 (5 bases each). The germline gives CDR1 MGHDK, CDR2 SYGVNS. This CDR3 spans 12 amino acids. Deletions cut 4 bases from V and 10 bases from J, with 11 bases between. The CDR3 DNA sequence: TGTGCCAGCAGTGGGGGGAGCGGAATTCAGTACTTC. Its translation is CASSGGSGIQYF.

The chain joins TRBV6-5 to TRBJ2-5, with 10 bases lining up with TRBD1. The V gene end was trimmed by 5 bases and the J gene end by 6 bases; junction bases not matched to a gene: 3. Germline V lookup: CDR1 MNHEY, CDR2 SVGAGI. This CDR3 is 13 amino acids long. For the CDR3, the DNA is TGTGCCAGCAGTCGGACAGGGGGTCAGACCCAGTACTTC. Encoded protein: CASSRTGGQTQYF.

This chain uses TRBV7-6 with TRBJ2-3, with TRBD2 matching over 15 bases. The CDR3 spans 17 residues. With V trimmed by 5 bases and J by 6 bases, 9 bases remained unmatched. Germline CDR1 SGHVS, CDR2 FNYEAQ. The CDR3 reads CASSPWTSGGAGDTQYF. CDR3 sequence (DNA): TGTGCCAGCAGCCCCTGGACTAGCGGGGGGGCCGGCGATACGCAGTATTTT.

The rearrangement joins TRBV28 to TRBJ1-2; possible D gene TRBD1, 6 bases. The CDR3 spans 15 residues. Germline CDR1 reads MDHEN; CDR2 reads SYDVKM. Trimming took 6 bases from V and 1 from J, leaving 15 bases between them. CDR3: CASSRRDIYNYGYTF. CDR3 in DNA: TGTGCCAGCAGCCGGCGGGACATATATAACTATGGCTACACCTTC.